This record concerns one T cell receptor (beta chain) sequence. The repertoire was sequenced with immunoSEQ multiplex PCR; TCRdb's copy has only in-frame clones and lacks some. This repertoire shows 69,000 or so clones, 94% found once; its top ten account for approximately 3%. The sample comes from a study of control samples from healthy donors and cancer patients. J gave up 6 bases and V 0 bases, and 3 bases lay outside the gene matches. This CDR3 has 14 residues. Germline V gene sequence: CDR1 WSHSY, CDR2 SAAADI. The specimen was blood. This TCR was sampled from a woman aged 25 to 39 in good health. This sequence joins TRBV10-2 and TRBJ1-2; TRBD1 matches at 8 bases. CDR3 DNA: TGCGCCAGCAGTGAGTCGTCCAGGGGGCATGGCTACACCTTC. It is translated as CASSESSRGHGYTF.